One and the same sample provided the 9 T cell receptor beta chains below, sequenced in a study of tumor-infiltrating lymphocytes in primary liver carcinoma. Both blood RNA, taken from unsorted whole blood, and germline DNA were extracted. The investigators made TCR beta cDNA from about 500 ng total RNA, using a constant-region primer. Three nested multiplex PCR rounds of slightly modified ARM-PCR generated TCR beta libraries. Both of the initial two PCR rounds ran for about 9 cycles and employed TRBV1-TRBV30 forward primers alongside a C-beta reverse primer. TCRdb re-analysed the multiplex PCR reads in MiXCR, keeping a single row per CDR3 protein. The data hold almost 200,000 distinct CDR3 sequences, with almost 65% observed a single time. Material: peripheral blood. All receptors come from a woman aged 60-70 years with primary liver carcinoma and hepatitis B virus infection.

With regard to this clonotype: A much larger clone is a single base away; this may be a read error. For the CDR3, the DNA is TGTGCCAGCAGAACACGGTACAATGAGCAGCTCTTC. It encodes CASRTRYNEQLF. The J gene is TRBJ2-1, the V gene TRBV6-1; no firm D call. The CDR3 extends over 12 amino acids. From germline, CDR1 is MNHNS and CDR2 SASEGT.

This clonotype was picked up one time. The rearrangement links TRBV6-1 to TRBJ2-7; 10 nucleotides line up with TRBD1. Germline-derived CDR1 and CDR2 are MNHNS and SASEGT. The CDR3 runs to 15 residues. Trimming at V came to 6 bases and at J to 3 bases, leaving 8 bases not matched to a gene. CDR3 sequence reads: CASSGTGAQYYEQYF. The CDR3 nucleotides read TGTGCCAGCAGCGGGACAGGGGCCCAATACTACGAGCAGTACTTC.

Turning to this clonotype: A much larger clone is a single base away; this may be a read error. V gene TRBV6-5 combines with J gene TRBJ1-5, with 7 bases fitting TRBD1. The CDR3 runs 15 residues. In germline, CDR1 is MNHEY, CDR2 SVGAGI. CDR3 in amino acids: CTSSPDRASNQPQHF. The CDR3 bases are TGTACCAGCAGCCCTGACAGGGCTAGCAATCAGCCCCAGCATTTT.

The CDR3, as DNA: TGTGCCAGCAGCGCCATTCCCGAGACAGGGATCCCCTACGAGCAGTACTTC. It translates to CASSAIPETGIPYEQYF. The chain links TRBV5-6 to TRBJ2-7; TRBD1 agrees at 7 bases. The V gene end was trimmed by 4 bases and the J gene end by 2 bases; junction bases not matched to a gene: 15. Germline CDR1 SGHDT, CDR2 YYEEEE. This CDR3 is built from 17 residues.

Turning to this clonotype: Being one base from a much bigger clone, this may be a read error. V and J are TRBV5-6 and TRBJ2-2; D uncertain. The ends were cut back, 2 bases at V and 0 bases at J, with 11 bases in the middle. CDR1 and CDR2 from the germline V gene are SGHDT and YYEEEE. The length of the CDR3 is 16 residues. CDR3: CASSFSGNANTGELFF. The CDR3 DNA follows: TGTGCCAGCAGCTTCAGTGGGAACGCGAACACCGGGGAGCTGTTTTTT.

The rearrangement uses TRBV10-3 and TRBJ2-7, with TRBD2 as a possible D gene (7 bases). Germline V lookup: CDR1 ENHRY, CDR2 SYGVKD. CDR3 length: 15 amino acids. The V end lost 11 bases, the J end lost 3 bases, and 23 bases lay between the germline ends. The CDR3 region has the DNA TGTGCCGTTAACCCTGGGGGGGCAGGGAACTACGAGCAGTACTTC. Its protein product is CAVNPGGAGNYEQYF.

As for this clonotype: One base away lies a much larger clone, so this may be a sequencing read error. The CDR3, as DNA: TGCAGCGTTGAAGAGCGGACACCCATGGGGTATGGCTACACCTTC. Translated, it gives CSVEERTPMGYGYTF. V usage is TRBV29-1 and J usage is TRBJ1-2; tentative D call: TRBD1 (5 bases). The V end was cut by 0 bases, the J end by 5 bases, with 16 bases between. Germline CDR1 and CDR2: SQVTM and ANQGSEA. There are 15 residues in the CDR3.

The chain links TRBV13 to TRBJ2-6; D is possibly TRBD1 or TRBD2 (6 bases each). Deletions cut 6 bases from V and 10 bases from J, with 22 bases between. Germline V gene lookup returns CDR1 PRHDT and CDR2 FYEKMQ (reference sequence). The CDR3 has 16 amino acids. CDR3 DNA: TGTGCCAGCAGTAGGAACGGGGGCAAGGGGCTAAACGTCCTGACTTTC. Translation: CASSRNGGKGLNVLTF.

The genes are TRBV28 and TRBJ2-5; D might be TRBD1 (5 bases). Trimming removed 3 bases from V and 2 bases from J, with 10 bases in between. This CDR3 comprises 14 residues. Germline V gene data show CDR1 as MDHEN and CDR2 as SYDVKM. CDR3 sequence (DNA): TGTGCCAGCAGTTTGGGCAGGGCACAAGAGACCCAGTACTTC. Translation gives CASSLGRAQETQYF.